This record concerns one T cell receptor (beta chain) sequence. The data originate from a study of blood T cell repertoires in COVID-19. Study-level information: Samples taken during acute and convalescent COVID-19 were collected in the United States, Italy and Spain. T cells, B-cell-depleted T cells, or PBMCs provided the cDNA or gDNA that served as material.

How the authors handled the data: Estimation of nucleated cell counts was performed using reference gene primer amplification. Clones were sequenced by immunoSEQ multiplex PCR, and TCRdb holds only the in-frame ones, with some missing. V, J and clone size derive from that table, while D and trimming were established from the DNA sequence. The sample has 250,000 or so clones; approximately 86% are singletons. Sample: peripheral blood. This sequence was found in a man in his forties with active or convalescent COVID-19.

The CDR3 sequence is CASSPRPGLLHEQYF. The CDR3 DNA follows: TGTGCCAGCAGTCCCCGGCCGGGACTCCTCCACGAGCAGTACTTC. The chain recombines TRBV27 with TRBJ2-7, with D possibly TRBD2 on 6 matching bases. V was cut by 5 bases and J by 5 bases, with 19 bases left in between. CDR1 MNHEY and CDR2 SMNVEV come from the germline V gene (reference sequence). This CDR3 has 15 amino acids.